This paragraph reports one T cell receptor (beta chain). Other nucleotide sequences in the sample specify the same CDR3. The data were obtained in a study of blood T cell repertoires in COVID-19. Turning to the study itself: Both acute and convalescent COVID-19 samples were obtained from the United States, Italy and Spain.

V was trimmed by 0 bases and J by 2 bases, leaving 5 bases between them. Germline V CDR1 and CDR2: SGHRS, YFSETQ. The CDR3 spans 13 residues. Study members were between roughly 18 and 100 years old and lived in some 22 US regions. Clinical history as reported by participants underpinned cohort assignment. As originally analysed: The authors estimated nucleated cell counts from reference gene primer amplification. The repertoire was sequenced with immunoSEQ multiplex PCR; TCRdb's copy has only in-frame clones and lacks some. Clonal size and the V and J genes are those of that table, whereas D and trimming came from the DNA. The table lists roughly 220,000 clones, around 86% of them singletons.

The receptor was derived from a woman between 40 and 50 years old with acute COVID-19. This chain joins TRBV5-1 and TRBJ1-1; D unresolved. Sequenced material: PBMCs or T cells enriched from blood (not recorded which). The CDR3 DNA is TGCGCCAGCAGCTTGGCCGTAAACACTGAAGCTTTCTTT. This encodes CASSLAVNTEAFF.